The rows below give T cell receptor beta chains drawn from one sample of a study of CXCR3-negative and CXCR3-positive naive CD8 T cells. TCRdb reprocessed the 5' RACE reads; each CDR3 protein has one entry and no DNA is given. In all, the sample yields around 160,000 distinct CDR3 sequences. Sample: naive CXCR3+ CD8+ T cells from blood. The source is a human donor in good health. Some clones in this sample may be carry-over from other donors' samples. Both conserved end residues are part of each CDR3.

>TRBJ2-7|TRBV9
CASSPSSGQAPYEQYF
>TRBJ2-7|TRBV28
CASSLTAAPYEQYF
>TRBJ2-7|TRBV20-1
CSARDDEGADEQYF
>TRBJ2-7|TRBV10-3
CAISSGTQEDEQYF
>TRBJ2-3|TRBV28
CASSFREVRTDTQYF
>TRBJ2-1|TRBV5-1
CASSGQGNEQFF
>TRBJ2-3|TRBV7-6
CASSTSGGTDTQYF
>TRBJ2-2|TRBV6-2/TRBV6-3
CASSPHPNTGELFF
>TRBJ1-4|TRBV7-9
CASSPGGPNEKLFF
>TRBJ1-2|TRBV12-3/TRBV12-4
CASSLSGTVDGYTF
>TRBJ2-7|TRBV5-1
CASSLEAGTGGDGFYEQYF
>TRBJ1-5|TRBV11-1
CASSSQGGNNQPQHF
>TRBJ2-7|TRBV19
CASSISRTATYEQYF
>TRBJ1-5|TRBV7-9
CASSSTGNVKPQHF
>TRBJ2-7|TRBV7-9
CASSSQEHYEQYF
>TRBJ2-7|TRBV12-5
CASTPRDRGLYEQYF
>TRBJ2-1|TRBV7-9
CATRPGSHNEQFF
>TRBJ2-1|TRBV29-1
CSVESSGLPFDEQFF
>TRBJ2-2|TRBV29-1
CSAEFTGGAVRNTGELFF
>TRBJ2-5|TRBV12-3/TRBV12-4
CASSDIRTGLKTQYF
>TRBJ2-7|TRBV7-9
CASSPPGDYEQYF
>TRBJ2-3|TRBV28
CASSSGMDYPLDTQYF
>TRBJ2-7|TRBV7-7
CASSFGQGEEQYF
>TRBJ1-1|TRBV29-1
CSVEAQGTEAFF
>TRBJ2-3|TRBV7-9
CASSLASIGEESTDTQYF
>TRBJ2-1|TRBV24-1
CATSDWKLAGTLNEQFF
>TRBJ2-1|TRBV20-1
CSATLLNSNEQFF
>TRBJ2-5|TRBV5-1
CASSLGPSAQETQYF
>TRBJ2-3|TRBV29-1
CSVPGLAGVKDTQYF
>TRBJ2-5|TRBV5-1
CASSFPTRPRDDQETQYF
>TRBJ2-1|TRBV6-5
CASSSSTGAGPPYNEQFF
>TRBJ2-7|TRBV7-9
CASSLGGARDYEQYF
>TRBJ2-1|TRBV14
CASSPRRRGNEQFF
>TRBJ1-1|TRBV29-1
CSPEGNTEAFF
>TRBJ2-2|TRBV7-6
CASSLWDINTGELFF
>TRBJ2-1|TRBV7-9
CASSNGLADEQFF
>TRBJ2-5|TRBV7-8
CASSSPGVGETQYF
>TRBJ2-1|TRBV24-1
CATSDRRDKSYNEQFF
>TRBJ2-1|TRBV19
CASSIVAQGDEQFF
>TRBJ2-3|TRBV6-5
CASSPSGGDAYTQYF
>TRBJ2-1|TRBV12-3/TRBV12-4
CASSLAGNSYNEQFF
>TRBJ2-3|TRBV15
CATSGGSGGYSSTDTQYF
>TRBJ2-7|TRBV10-3
CAISQSEEQYF
>TRBJ2-2|TRBV7-6
CASSIGLVGDTGELFF
>TRBJ2-1|TRBV18
CASSPPSGFYNEQFF
>TRBJ2-1|TRBV7-9
CASSTTSAGFHEQFF
>TRBJ2-7|TRBV9
CASSGTDTSYEQYF
>TRBJ2-6|TRBV7-8
CASSLVDGSGANVLTF
>TRBJ1-6|TRBV13
CASSTGQEPNSPLHF
>TRBJ1-2|TRBV27
CASSRGGADGYTF
>TRBJ2-5|TRBV6-2/TRBV6-3
CASRGYGETQYF